This entry lists 26 T cell receptor beta chains sequenced from one sample in a study of blood T cell repertoires in COVID-19. Sequenced by immunoSEQ multiplex PCR; TCRdb stores in-frame clones only, minus some. The sample yields 240,000 or so clones, less than 90% seen once. The specimen was peripheral blood. The receptor source for this set is a man between 60 and 75 years old with acute or convalescent COVID-19.

The J gene is TRBJ1-5, the V gene TRBV28; D not resolved. The V gene's germline CDR1 is MDHEN and CDR2 SYDVKM. CDR3 length: 14 amino acids. The germline V and J ends were trimmed by 2 bases and 2 bases, with 7 bases remaining between them. Here the CDR3 reads CASSLIGGNQPQHF. The CDR3 nucleotides read TGTGCCAGCAGTTTAATCGGAGGCAATCAGCCCCAGCATTTT. Looking up the rest from reference TRBV28 and TRBJ1-5 gives the full variable domain: DVKVTQSSRYLVKRTGEKVFLECVQDMDHENMFWYRQDPGLGLRLIYFSYDVKMKEKGDIPEGYSVSREKKERFSLILESASTNQTSMYLCASSLIGGNQPQHFGDGTRLSIL.

V usage is TRBV29-1 and J usage is TRBJ2-1; TRBD1 agrees at 9 bases. The V segment lost 0 bases and the J segment 6 bases; nucleotides outside the gene matches: 9. The CDR3 spans 16 residues. Germline lookup yields CDR1 SQVTM and CDR2 ANQGSEA. The CDR3 reads CSVEDQDRGGINEQFF. CDR3 in DNA: TGCAGCGTTGAAGATCAGGACAGGGGAGGTATCAATGAGCAGTTCTTC.

This chain links TRBV9 with TRBJ1-6; tentatively, D is TRBD1 (5 bases). Per the germline V gene, CDR1 is SGDLS and CDR2 is YYNGEE. V was shortened by 4 bases and J by 8 bases, with 16 bases between the two germline ends. The CDR3 covers 15 residues. The chain's CDR3 is CASSPGEGRYSPLHF. CDR3 nucleotide sequence: TGTGCCAGCAGCCCTGGTGAGGGGAGGTATTCACCCCTCCACTTT.

About this clone itself: A read error may produce the germline difference seen at one junction end. This chain joins TRBV10-3 and TRBJ2-1, with 9 bases matching TRBD1. Germline CDR1 reads ENHRY; CDR2 reads SYGVKD. The CDR3 runs 14 residues. This chain's CDR3 is CAVSGTGSKNEQFF. CDR3 coding DNA: TGTGCCGTCAGCGGGACAGGGAGCAAGAATGAGCAGTTCTTC.

This chain joins TRBV12-5 and TRBJ2-1; 7 nucleotides align to TRBD2. The CDR3 is made up of 12 amino acids. The junction had 5 bases not matched to a gene; V was cut back by 5 bases and J by 10 bases. The V gene's germline CDR1 is LGHNT and CDR2 FRNRAP. The CDR3 DNA reads TGTGCTAGTGGTCTTGGGGACTACGAGCAGTTCTTC. Its protein product is CASGLGDYEQFF.

The chain carries TRBV24-1 and TRBJ2-7, with D unresolved. This CDR3 has 15 amino acids. Looked up from germline, CDR1 is KGHDR and CDR2 is SFDVKD. V was trimmed by 3 bases and J by 0 bases, leaving 11 bases between them. Written as DNA, the CDR3 is TGTGCCACCAGTGATCGAAACTTCCACTCCTACGAGCAGTACTTC. This sequence encodes CATSDRNFHSYEQYF.

In DNA, the CDR3 is TGCGCCAGCAGCCAAGGGACAGTTCGGGTCGGGGAGCTGTTTTTT. It yields the protein CASSQGTVRVGELFF. The chain joins TRBV4-3 to TRBJ2-2, with D maybe TRBD1 (6 bases). V dropped 1 base and J dropped 7 bases, with 13 bases sitting between them. The germline gives CDR1 LGHNA, CDR2 YSLEER. The CDR3 length is 15 residues.

The rearrangement joins TRBV29-1 to TRBJ2-3; TRBD1 might be the D (6 bases). The CDR3 covers 13 residues. Germline CDR1 is SQVTM and CDR2 is ANQGSEA. The CDR3 nucleotides are TGCAGGGCCCCACAGGGAGGCACAGATACGCAGTATTTT. This encodes CRAPQGGTDTQYF.

The chain recombines TRBV19 with TRBJ1-1; perhaps TRBD1 as D (6 bases). Trimming cost V 5 bases and J 2 bases, with 9 bases left between them. Germline V gene sequence: CDR1 LNHDA, CDR2 SQIVND (reference sequence). CDR3 length: 13 amino acids. This CDR3 is CASSPRGNTEAFF. The CDR3 nucleotides read TGTGCCAGTAGTCCCAGGGGTAACACTGAAGCTTTCTTT.

The V gene is TRBV4-2, the J gene TRBJ1-5; D perhaps matches TRBD1 (5 bases). The V end lost 4 bases, the J end lost 3 bases, and 13 bases lay between the germline ends. Germline V lookup: CDR1 LGHNA, CDR2 YNFKEQ. The CDR3 spans 15 residues. CDR3: CASSPGGGNNQPQHF. Written as DNA, the CDR3 is TGTGCCAGCAGCCCGGGCGGGGGGAACAATCAGCCCCAGCATTTT.

The chain has TRBV6-1 and TRBJ2-1, with 8 positions matching TRBD2. Germline values: CDR1 MNHNS, CDR2 SASEGT. The ends lost 4 bases at V and 1 base at J; junction bases unmatched: 3. This CDR3 region has 15 residues. CDR3 DNA sequence: TGTGCCAGCAGTGTAGCGGGGAGTTCCTACAATGAGCAGTTCTTC. Encoded protein: CASSVAGSSYNEQFF.

The chain recombines TRBV7-2 with TRBJ2-3, with 8 nucleotides matching TRBD2. Germline CDR1 reads SGHTA; CDR2 reads FQGNSA. Unmatched junction bases numbered 7, after V lost 7 bases and J lost 4 bases. The CDR3 has 14 residues. Here the CDR3 DNA reads TGTGCCAGCAAACGGGAGGGCCGGTCAGATACGCAGTATTTT. Translating gives CASKREGRSDTQYF.

This clone showed up just once. The V call is TRBV3-1 (or the pseudogene TRBV3-2), the J call TRBJ2-4; perhaps TRBD2 as D (6 bases). The CDR3 runs to 14 residues. Trimming left V 3 bases short and J 6 bases short, with 12 bases between. Germline loops: CDR1 LGHDT, CDR2 YNNKEL (reference sequence). The CDR3 loop reads CASSHDQAGNIQYF. The CDR3 coding sequence is TGTGCCAGCAGCCATGATCAAGCGGGAAACATTCAGTACTTC.

V is TRBV4-2 and J is TRBJ1-5; perhaps TRBD1 as D (5 bases). Germline CDR1 LGHNA, CDR2 YNFKEQ. The CDR3 contains 16 residues. V lost 0 bases to trimming and J lost 1 base, with 10 bases between them. CDR3 nucleotide sequence: TGTGCCAGCAGCCAAGATGGGGGGATGAGCAATCAGCCCCAGCATTTT. Encoded protein: CASSQDGGMSNQPQHF.

This clone was detected a few times. The V and J genes are TRBV28 and TRBJ1-1, with a possible D match to TRBD1 (6 bases). This CDR3 is built from 12 residues. Germline V gene sequence: CDR1 MDHEN, CDR2 SYDVKM. V gave up 7 bases and J gave up 5 bases, with 11 bases separating them. CDR3 residues: CASKTGSTEAFF. The CDR3 DNA is TGTGCCAGCAAGACAGGTTCAACTGAAGCTTTCTTT.

The V gene is TRBV4-1, the J gene TRBJ2-7; TRBD2 aligns across 7 bases. The V segment lost 4 bases and the J segment 3 bases; nucleotides outside the gene matches: 9. This CDR3 region has 15 residues. Per germline, CDR1 MGHRA and CDR2 YSYEKL. CDR3 nucleotide sequence: TGCGCCAGCAGCCTAAAATGGGAGGGGAACTACGAGCAGTACTTC. This sequence encodes CASSLKWEGNYEQYF.

This clone was seen once. The V call is TRBV4-1, the J call TRBJ2-1; TRBD2 matches at 7 bases. V lost 0 bases and J lost 4; bases outside the gene matches: 3. The CDR3 spans 15 residues. Germline V gene sequence: CDR1 MGHRA, CDR2 YSYEKL. The CDR3 sequence is CASSQERGTYNEQFF. The CDR3 DNA reads TGCGCCAGCAGCCAAGAGCGGGGGACGTACAATGAGCAGTTCTTC.

This chain connects TRBV12-5 to TRBJ2-1; TRBD1 is a possible D gene (6 bases). CDR1 is LGHNT, CDR2 FRNRAP, per germline. Trimming cost V 7 bases and J 8 bases, with 15 bases left between them. This CDR3 region has 13 residues. CDR3 DNA: TGTGCTAGTGCCAGGGGAAGGGTCCATGAGCAGTTCTTC. Translated: CASARGRVHEQFF.

Many counts were recorded for this clone. The chain carries TRBV29-1 and TRBJ2-4; 10 positions agree with TRBD2. After removal of 1 base from V and 2 bases from J, the junction contained 5 bases not matched to a gene. The CDR3 covers 16 residues. Germline values: CDR1 SQVTM, CDR2 ANQGSEA. CDR3 DNA: TGCAGCGTTGAAGTATCTAGCGGGGGTCCCAAAAACATTCAGTACTTC. This encodes CSVEVSSGGPKNIQYF.

The CDR3 DNA is TGCAGCGTTTCAAGAAACAAGGGGGCGAGGACCGGGGAGCTGTTTTTT. This translates into CSVSRNKGARTGELFF. The chain combines TRBV29-1 with TRBJ2-2, with 7 bases matching TRBD1. The CDR3 sequence is 16 residues long. Germline assignment: CDR1 SQVTM and CDR2 ANQGSEA. The junction had 14 bases not matched to a gene; V was cut back by 5 bases and J by 5 bases.

The V and J genes are TRBV24-1 and TRBJ2-1; 8 nucleotides agree with TRBD2. Germline values: CDR1 KGHDR, CDR2 SFDVKD. Trimming cost V 4 bases and J 4 bases; bases outside gene matches: 5. This CDR3 contains 15 residues. CDR3 residues: CATSELAAGYNEQFF. For the CDR3, the DNA is TGTGCCACCAGTGAACTAGCGGCCGGATACAATGAGCAGTTCTTC.

The J gene is TRBJ1-1, the V gene TRBV7-3; tentative D call: TRBD1 (5 bases). In germline, CDR1 is SGHTA, CDR2 FQGTGA. The CDR3 sequence is 13 residues long. Trimming took 6 bases from V and 4 from J, leaving 12 bases between them. The CDR3 sequence is CASSQGKRTEAFF. CDR3 DNA: TGTGCCAGCAGTCAGGGAAAACGCACTGAAGCTTTCTTT.

The chain links TRBV2 to TRBJ1-5; unclear D gene. CDR1 is SNHLY and CDR2 is FYNNEI in the germline V gene. This CDR3 has 16 residues. V was trimmed by 5 bases and J by 2 bases, leaving 16 bases between them. CDR3 sequence (DNA): TGTGCCAGCAGTCCCCCGGCCTCCCAGGGCAATCAGCCCCAGCATTTT. Amino acids: CASSPPASQGNQPQHF.

This sequence joins TRBV7-3 and TRBJ1-6, with D unclear. The length of the CDR3 is 14 residues. Germline lookup yields CDR1 SGHTA and CDR2 FQGTGA. V lost 1 base, J lost 8 bases, and 9 bases lay in between. The CDR3 region is CASSLNVGDSPLHF. CDR3 coding DNA: TGTGCCAGCAGCTTAAACGTGGGAGATTCACCCCTCCACTTT. The entire variable domain, with the rest obtained from reference TRBV7-3 and TRBJ1-6, is as follows: GAGVSQTPSNKVTEKGKYVELRCDPISGHTALYWYRQSLGQGPEFLIYFQGTGAADDSGLPNDRFFAVRPEGSVSTLKIQRTERGDSAVYLCASSLNVGDSPLHFGNGTRLTVT.

The genes are TRBV19 and TRBJ1-5; TRBD1 matches at 7 bases. The CDR3 totals 14 residues. J gave up 5 bases and V 9 bases, and 10 bases lay outside the gene matches. Germline values: CDR1 LNHDA, CDR2 SQIVND (reference sequence). The CDR3 reads CASRNRGLDQPQHF. CDR3 bases: TGTGCCAGCAGGAACAGGGGACTGGATCAGCCCCAGCATTTT. The full variable domain, rest sourced from reference TRBV19 and TRBJ1-5, is DGGITQSPKYLFRKEGQNVTLSCEQNLNHDAMYWYRQDPGQGLRLIYYSQIVNDFQKGDIAEGYSVSREKKESFPLTVTSAQKNPTAFYLCASRNRGLDQPQHFGDGTRLSIL.

The chain couples TRBV7-9 to TRBJ1-4, with TRBD1 matching 7 bases. Germline-derived CDR1 and CDR2 are SEHNR and FQNEAQ (reference sequence). The CDR3 spans 14 residues. Trimming at V came to 8 bases and at J to 5 bases, leaving 8 bases not matched to a gene. DNA for the CDR3: TGTGCCAGCCGTACCGGGACAGCGAATGAAAAACTGTTTTTT. Its protein product is CASRTGTANEKLFF.